This is a list of T cell receptor beta chains from one sample in a study of Ad26.COV2.S vaccination and SARS-CoV-2 variants. Generated by immunoSEQ multiplex PCR, the TCRdb table keeps only in-frame clones and is missing some. The table has around 300,000 clones, 65% to 90% seen once. This sample comprised peripheral blood, obtained in a trial of Ad26.COV2.S vaccine versus placebo. The receptors derive from a person between 18 and 60 years old who received the Ad26.COV2.S COVID-19 vaccine or a placebo. Both conserved end residues are part of each CDR3. A D gene is named only where the DNA matches it firmly. The size of a clone is reported for some rows only, either as once, few or many, or as a class for expanded clones.

cdr3_aa,cdr3_nt,cdr3_length,j_call,v_call,d_call,clone_size
CASSQDRSLYNEQFF,TGCGCCAGCAGCCAAGATAGGAGCCTTTACAATGAGCAGTTCTTC,15,TRBJ2-1,TRBV4-3,-,-
CASSMEGGTQYF,TGTGCCAGTAGTATGGAGGGTGGGACCCAGTACTTC,12,TRBJ2-5,TRBV19,-,-
CASSLVTTNEQFF,TGTGCCAGCAGCTTGGTGACTACCAATGAGCAGTTCTTC,13,TRBJ2-1,TRBV5-4,-,-
CASSYTLFDQPQHF,TGTGCCAGCAGTTACACCCTATTCGATCAGCCCCAGCATTTT,14,TRBJ1-5,TRBV6-6,-,-
CASTQYGEQFF,TGTGCCAGCACCCAGTACGGTGAGCAGTTCTTC,11,TRBJ2-1,TRBV12-3/TRBV12-4,-,-
CASSLGRLGDEQFF,TGCGCCAGCAGCTTGGGGCGGCTTGGGGATGAGCAGTTCTTC,14,TRBJ2-1,TRBV5-1,-,-
CASSVGLSSEQYF,TGTGCCAGCAGCGTAGGTCTTTCCAGCGAGCAGTACTTC,13,TRBJ2-7,TRBV9,-,-
CASSSGQGAGTEAFF,TGTGCCAGCAGTTCGGGACAGGGGGCCGGCACTGAAGCTTTCTTT,15,TRBJ1-1,TRBV28,TRBD1,-
CASSAQGVTYNEQFF,TGTGCCAGCAGTGCTCAGGGGGTAACCTACAATGAGCAGTTCTTC,15,TRBJ2-1,TRBV2,TRBD1,-
CASSLRTYNSPLHF,TGTGCCAGCAGCTTGAGGACCTATAATTCACCCCTCCACTTT,14,TRBJ1-6,TRBV5-4,-,-
CASSMFGGGNEQFF,TGTGCCAGTAGTATGTTCGGGGGTGGGAATGAGCAGTTCTTC,14,TRBJ2-1,TRBV19,-,once
CASSWGTASGYTF,TGTGCCAGCAGTTGGGGGACAGCTTCGGGCTACACCTTC,13,TRBJ1-2,TRBV6-5,TRBD1,once
CASSSSDTQYF,TGTGCCAGCAGTTCTTCAGATACGCAGTATTTT,11,TRBJ2-3,TRBV27,-,-
CASSPWDYGYEQFF,TGTGCCAGCAGCCCCTGGGACTATGGATATGAGCAGTTCTTC,14,TRBJ2-1,TRBV14,TRBD2,-
CAISGSGGAVETQYF,TGTGCCATCAGTGGGAGCGGGGGGGCTGTAGAGACCCAGTACTTC,15,TRBJ2-5,TRBV10-3,TRBD2,-
CASSLTGLTTDTQYF,TGTGCCAGCAGCTTAACAGGCCTCACCACAGATACGCAGTATTTT,15,TRBJ2-3,TRBV11-2,-,-
CATSDARSAGGPYNEQFF,TGTGCCACCAGTGATGCCAGATCGGCGGGAGGGCCCTACAATGAGCAGTTCTTC,18,TRBJ2-1,TRBV24-1,TRBD2,-
CASSPLGQGMGETQYF,TGTGCCAGCAGCCCTTTAGGCCAGGGGATGGGGGAGACCCAGTACTTC,16,TRBJ2-5,TRBV7-8,-,-
CASSLRRSNYGYTF,TGTGCCAGCAGCTTAAGACGGAGTAACTATGGCTACACCTTC,14,TRBJ1-2,TRBV11-3,-,-
CASSPTGTSSYNEQFF,TGTGCCAGCAGCCCTACCGGGACCAGCTCCTACAATGAGCAGTTCTTC,16,TRBJ2-1,TRBV6-2/TRBV6-3,-,-
CASSQARSGGAYEQYF,TGCGCCAGCAGCCAAGCCCGTAGCGGGGGGGCGTACGAGCAGTACTTC,16,TRBJ2-7,TRBV4-1,TRBD2,-
CASSWDPAGGEQFF,TGCGCCAGCAGCTGGGACCCAGCTGGAGGTGAGCAGTTCTTC,14,TRBJ2-1,TRBV5-1,-,-
CASSRYSQGSNQPQHF,TGTGCCAGCAGCCGATACTCACAGGGTAGCAATCAGCCCCAGCATTTT,16,TRBJ1-5,TRBV5-6,-,once
CASSRADLSWQPQHF,TGTGCCAGTAGTAGGGCAGACTTGAGTTGGCAGCCCCAGCATTTT,15,TRBJ1-5,TRBV19,-,-
CASQGRDREHSRSTEAFF,TGTGCCAGCCAGGGGCGGGACAGGGAGCACAGTAGATCCACTGAAGCTTTCTTT,18,TRBJ1-1,TRBV11-3,TRBD1,-